This T cell receptor beta chain was obtained from a study of OX40 agonist ivuxolimab in advanced cancers. Germline values: CDR1 MNHNS, CDR2 SASEGT. The CDR3 is 14 amino acids. V was clipped by 2 bases and J by 5 bases, with 12 bases between them. Clones were sequenced by immunoSEQ multiplex PCR, and TCRdb holds only the in-frame ones, with some missing. Here the sample spans about 58,000 clones, about 81% being singletons. The chain uses TRBV6-1 and TRBJ2-5; D is perhaps TRBD1 (6 bases). The origin of this receptor is an adult with an advanced solid tumor such as melanoma, head and neck, liver or kidney cancer. The source material was CD4+ or CD8+ T cells sorted from blood, sampled in a trial of the OX40 agonist ivuxolimab. CDR3 region: CASSENTGHETQYF. In nucleotides, the CDR3 is TGTGCCAGCAGTGAAAACACAGGGCATGAGACCCAGTACTTC.